The source of this T cell receptor beta chain is a study of control samples from healthy donors and cancer patients. Method: immunoSEQ multiplex PCR; TCRdb's copy keeps in-frame clones and lacks some. This sample has 150,000 to 200,000 clones, with around 90% found just once. CDR1 SGHDN and CDR2 FVKESK come from the germline V gene. The CDR3 sequence is 14 residues long. V lost 1 base, J lost 4 bases, and 10 bases lay in between. The receptor's source is a woman aged 50 to 65 in good health. The J gene is TRBJ1-2, the V gene TRBV14; no firm D call. The sequenced material came from blood. The CDR3 nucleotides read TGTGCCAGCAGCCAAGGTTTGGGTTCCTATGGCTACACCTTC. It translates to CASSQGLGSYGYTF.